A selection of T cell receptor beta chains follows, all from one sample in a study of T-cell reconstitution after alpha-beta-depleted transplantation in children. One entry per CDR3 protein, called by TCRdb with MiXCR from the PCR reads. The sample has about 640,000 distinct CDR3 sequences, approximately 17% seen once; the top ten hold 0.85% to 1.3%. The material sequenced was PBMCs from the stem cell graft donor, taken from the stem cell graft. These receptors all come from a human donor who donated a stem cell graft to a child with acute myeloid leukemia. CDR3s include the opening cysteine and the closing phenylalanine or tryptophan. Each record gives: J gene, D gene, V gene, clone size, CDR3 DNA, CDR3 protein. D genes are given only for firm matches. Size is omitted from some rows. Given values are once, few, many or a class for expanded clones.

>TRBJ1-5|.|TRBV7-3|few
TGTGCCAGGATGGTGCGGGAGGGCAATCAGCCCCAGCATTTT
CARMVREGNQPQHF
>TRBJ2-1|.|TRBV11-3|.
TGTGCCAGCAGCCGACAGTATCTCTACAATGAGCAGTTCTTC
CASSRQYLYNEQFF
>TRBJ2-3|.|TRBV20-1|many
TGCAGTGCTAGAACGGAACGGGCTTCCTGGGATACGCAGTATTTT
CSARTERASWDTQYF
>TRBJ1-5|.|TRBV6-5|many
TGTGCCAGCAGTTACGCAAGGGGAAGCAATCAGCCCCAGCATTTT
CASSYARGSNQPQHF
>TRBJ2-3|TRBD2|TRBV29-1|many
TGCAGCGTTAGACTAGCGGGGGGCAGCACAGATACGCAGTATTTT
CSVRLAGGSTDTQYF
>TRBJ2-7|.|TRBV20-1|many
TGCAGTGCTAGAGCTGGCGGGCCCTACGAGCAGTACTTC
CSARAGGPYEQYF
>TRBJ1-1|.|TRBV20-1|many
TGCAGTGCTAGAGGCAGGGTGAACACTGAAGCTTTCTTT
CSARGRVNTEAFF
>TRBJ2-7|TRBD1|TRBV20-1|many
TGCAGTGCCGTTGACAGGGGGCGCGAGCAGTACTTC
CSAVDRGREQYF
>TRBJ1-6|.|TRBV7-9|.
TGTGCCAGCAGCCCCGACCTGACGAATTCACCCCTCCACTTT
CASSPDLTNSPLHF
>TRBJ2-4|.|TRBV7-2|.
TGTGCCAGCAGTCCCCTACGGGGTACCGAAAACATTCAGTACTTC
CASSPLRGTENIQYF
>TRBJ1-1|.|TRBV28|once
TGTGCCAGTCTGGGACGGATGAACACTGAAGCTTTCTTT
CASLGRMNTEAFF
>TRBJ2-1|TRBD1|TRBV25-1|many
TGTGCCAGCAGTGACCAACAGGGGGCGGGTAATGAGCAGTTCTTC
CASSDQQGAGNEQFF
>TRBJ2-2|.|TRBV12-3/TRBV12-4|many
TGTGCCAGCAGTTCCCTCATCCTCAAGAACACCGGGGAGCTGTTTTTT
CASSSLILKNTGELFF
>TRBJ1-2|.|TRBV29-1|many
TGCAGCGCCGAACTCACAGGGAACTATGGCTACACCTTC
CSAELTGNYGYTF
>TRBJ2-5|.|TRBV20-1|few
TGCAGTGCCGCCGGGGGTGATGAGACCCAGTACTTC
CSAAGGDETQYF
>TRBJ2-7|TRBD1|TRBV20-1|many
TGCAGTGCTAGCGGACAGGTCTCCTACGAGCAGTACTTC
CSASGQVSYEQYF
>TRBJ2-1|TRBD2|TRBV20-1|many
TGCAGTGCCACGCGGGAGCCTAGCTCCTACAATGAGCAGTTCTTC
CSATREPSSYNEQFF
>TRBJ2-1|.|TRBV20-1|many
TGCAGTGTTTTCCCGGAAGGTGAGCAGTTCTTC
CSVFPEGEQFF
>TRBJ2-7|TRBD2|TRBV7-2|.
TGTGCCAGCAGCTTAGCTGAGCGGGGGGGCTACGAGCAGTACTTC
CASSLAERGGYEQYF
>TRBJ2-7|.|TRBV25-1|many
TGTGCCAGCAGCAAGGTACGGGACGCGATCTACGAGCAGTACTTC
CASSKVRDAIYEQYF
>TRBJ2-2|.|TRBV29-1|many
TGCAGCGTTGACGGGAACAGGGCCAACACCGGGGAGCTGTTTTTT
CSVDGNRANTGELFF
>TRBJ1-1|.|TRBV7-2|.
TGTGCCAGCAGCTTACAAACCCGGGGGGACTCTGAAGCTTTCTTT
CASSLQTRGDSEAFF
>TRBJ2-7|.|TRBV20-1|.
TGCAGTGCTAGAGACGACCAGGCCCCCTACGAGCAGTACTTC
CSARDDQAPYEQYF
>TRBJ1-5|.|TRBV28|few
TGTGCCAGCATTCAGGGACACCTCAATCAGCCCCAGCATTTT
CASIQGHLNQPQHF
>TRBJ2-3|TRBD2|TRBV20-1|few
TGCAGTGCTCCTGCCGGGACTAGCGGGGCCCGGAGCACAGATACGCAGTATTTT
CSAPAGTSGARSTDTQYF
>TRBJ2-1|.|TRBV25-1|few
TGTGCCAGCAGCGGGGTAGCGTACAATGAGCAGTTCTTC
CASSGVAYNEQFF
>TRBJ1-2|.|TRBV5-5|.
TGTGCCAGCAGCCCATCTTTGGCAGAGATCTATGGCTACACCTTC
CASSPSLAEIYGYTF
>TRBJ2-2|TRBD2|TRBV5-1|.
TGCGCCAGCAGCTTGGCCAACGGGGGGACGAACACCGGGGAGCTGTTTTTT
CASSLANGGTNTGELFF
>TRBJ1-6|.|TRBV27|many
TGTGCCAGCAGTTCCGACACCATAAATTCACCCCTCCACTTT
CASSSDTINSPLHF
>TRBJ1-1|.|TRBV7-9|.
TGTGCCAGCAGCTTAGATACAGGCATGAACACTGAAGCTTTCTTT
CASSLDTGMNTEAFF
>TRBJ2-5|.|TRBV6-5|.
TGTGCCAGCAGTTACCTGAAGGGGGTGGAGACCCAGTACTTC
CASSYLKGVETQYF
>TRBJ2-3|.|TRBV4-3|.
TGCGCCAGCAGCCAAGAAGGCAGGCAGCAGCCTACATATACGCAGTATTTT
CASSQEGRQQPTYTQYF
>TRBJ1-1|.|TRBV11-3|.
TGTGCCAGCAGCCGAGAGGGGAGGAACACTGAAGCTTTCTTT
CASSREGRNTEAFF
>TRBJ2-7|.|TRBV6-6|few
TGTGCCAGCAGTTATAATGAAGCGCGTGAGCAGTACTTC
CASSYNEAREQYF
>TRBJ2-6|.|TRBV20-1|many
TGCAGTGCTAGTTCCTCTGGGGCCAACGTCCTGACTTTC
CSASSSGANVLTF
>TRBJ1-2|TRBD1|TRBV18|.
TGTGCCAGCTCACCTTCCTCGACAGGGGGTATCTATGGCTACACCTTC
CASSPSSTGGIYGYTF
>TRBJ2-1|.|TRBV13|many
TGTGCCAGCAGCTTATATAGTCGGACTCTCGGGCAGTTCTTC
CASSLYSRTLGQFF
>TRBJ2-3|.|TRBV7-2|many
TGTGCCAGCAGCCGAGGGGTAGCCGTAGATACGCAGTATTTT
CASSRGVAVDTQYF
>TRBJ2-1|TRBD2|TRBV20-1|many
TGCAGTGCTAGGTGGGCTAGCGGGTCCTACAATGAGCAGTTCTTC
CSARWASGSYNEQFF
>TRBJ1-1|.|TRBV7-9|.
TGTGCCAGCAGCAACACAGGGTTCGACACTGAAGCTTTCTTT
CASSNTGFDTEAFF
>TRBJ2-2|TRBD2|TRBV6-1|.
TGTGCCGTGTGGGAGGGGCTGGGCACCGGGGAGCTGTTTTTT
CAVWEGLGTGELFF
>TRBJ1-5|TRBD1|TRBV27|.
TGTGCCAGCAGCCGGACAGGGCACAATCAGCCCCAGCATTTT
CASSRTGHNQPQHF
>TRBJ1-1|.|TRBV10-3|few
TGTGCCATCAGAGGGGGTGAGAGCACTGAAGCTTTCTTT
CAIRGGESTEAFF
>TRBJ2-3|.|TRBV7-9|many
TGTGCCAGCAGCCTCAGTGCAGATACGCAGTATTTT
CASSLSADTQYF